This TCR beta chain derives from a study of blood T cell repertoires in COVID-19. Original analysis: Scientists estimated how many nucleated cells there were by amplifying reference gene primers. Sequencing used immunoSEQ multiplex PCR; TCRdb keeps in-frame clones, though not all of them. V and J calls and clone size are copied from that table; D and trimming were computed from the DNA. Of 77,000 or so clones in the sample, around 74% were seen once. With 3 bases clipped from V and 7 bases from J, the junction kept 2 bases outside the gene matches. There are 14 residues in the CDR3. The germline V gene has CDR1 LGHDT and CDR2 YNNKEL (reference sequence).

The chain joins TRBV3-1 (or the pseudogene TRBV3-2) to TRBJ1-6, with 8 bases aligning to TRBD1. What was sequenced was peripheral blood. The origin of this receptor is a human donor with acute or convalescent COVID-19. The donor label of this sample is uncertain. The CDR3 loop is CASSQGQVNSPLHF. The CDR3 nucleotides are TGTGCCAGCAGCCAGGGACAGGTCAATTCACCCCTCCACTTT.